This T cell receptor beta chain is from a study of shared clonotypes between healthy human individuals (TCRdb year 2020). Broadly, across the study: The cohort included three men and a couple of women between 18 and 49 years of age. Per donor, three plates each were used for CD4 naive and CD4 memory, two for CD8 naive, and one for CD8 memory. Blood TCR repertoires of about 5 healthy adults were deeply sequenced to estimate repertoire size and the extent of clonotype sharing between individuals. Leukapheresis yielded between about 0.94 and 8.9 billion PBMCs per donor. Different laboratories and diverse techniques were used to prepare libraries and sequence TCR repertoires, to increase sequencing depth and limit assay-specific biases. The research as a whole found: Pairwise subsampling indicated that sequencing depth was expected to affect the degree of clonotype sharing among donors. Compared with non-shared clonotypes, clonotypes shared by all four sorted-subset donors had higher generation probabilities. Naive subsets generally had larger estimated clonotype richness than memory subsets. Because the study included only a small number of donors, the genetic and exposure-history diversity represented was limited. Sharing across four donors was observed for around 5% of naive CD4, less than 4% of naive CD8, over 2% of memory CD4, and about 0.38% of memory CD8 clonotypes. Rarefaction of sorted-subset datasets indicated incomplete sequencing despite the large sequencing depth. Only blood was sampled, and tissue TCR repertoires likely differ from those in blood.

For CDR1 and CDR2, the germline V gene lists LGHNA and YNFKEQ. V trim: 4 bases; J trim: 6 bases; unmatched bases: 3. The CDR3 contains 13 residues, cysteine and phenylalanine counted. CDR3 DNA only is kept here, 39 bases in frame from base 1. Using the deep immunoSEQ assay, multiplex PCR amplified TCR CDR3 regions from genomic DNA. For each cell subset, the extracted genomic DNA was distributed evenly across all wells of several immunoSEQ 96-well plates, and each plate served as one replicate. For sorted subsets, about 0.2 ug genomic DNA, equal to 30,000 to 35,000 T cell genomes, was loaded into each replicate PCR. Purified libraries were measured with a Qubit 3.0 fluorometer, size-checked on a Bioanalyzer 2100, and measured again with the KAPA Library Quantification kit. Every immunoSEQ 96-well plate was sequenced on a separate single-read 150-cycle Illumina NextSeq 550 flow cell. On the study's bioinformatics: The immunoSEQ output contained only junctional sequences without quality scores, so filtering could not match that applied to full-length reads. To assign V/J genes and CDR3, sequences were annotated using PyIR, a Python wrapper for IgBLAST v1.9, with IMGT germline references. Reads with weak V/J assignments (E-value above 1e-6), missing CDR3, stop codons, out-of-frame junctions, or ambiguous translated residues were removed. A V3J clonotype was defined by an identical inferred V gene, J gene, and CDR3 amino acid sequence. To compute the percentage overlap between repertoires, the number of shared unique clonotypes was divided by the size of the smaller repertoire. Repertoire richness was assessed with RTK rarefaction, the Chao1 estimator, and Recon v2.1 estimates of unobserved clonotypes. OLGA was used to compute generation probabilities for all TCRbeta clonotypes that the gDNA method yielded from a few donors. Held by TCRdb, this immuneACCESS table contains in-frame sequences only and omits some clones. Under half of the omission traces to an unresolved V gene where checked; the cause of the rest is unknown. The DNA gave D and trimming, while V, J and clone size come from that table. The sample records around 1.9 million clones, approximately 94% of which are singletons. Of the sample, about 1.5% is held by the ten largest clones.

CD8 naive samples were CD45RO-negative cells positively selected for CCR7, giving a CD45RA+CCR7+ population that excluded TemRA cells. Donors were healthy HIV-negative adults with no recently reported acute infections or vaccinations. All donors were Caucasian adults living in Nashville, Tennessee, USA. After blood collection by leukapheresis, PBMCs were isolated using Ficoll-Histopaque density gradient centrifugation and then cryopreserved in the vapor phase of liquid nitrogen. Analytical flow cytometry was used to check the purity and quantity of every magnetically sorted T cell population. Genomic DNA was isolated from every sorted fraction and measured by UV absorbance on a Nanodrop 2000c. Comments on this clone: Its antigen is unknown. Per-base quality was not reported, and no clone a single base away is much larger than it.

Sequencing was performed on naive CD8+ T cells from PBMCs. The cell subset or site label on this specimen signifies: CD45RA+CCR7+. Rearrangement joined TRBV4-2 to TRBJ1-5, with 7 junctional bases fitting TRBD1. This TCR was recovered from a man younger than 35 in good health. Some clones in this sample may be carry-over from other donors' samples. The DNA sequence is as follows: TGTGCCAGCAGCCCAGACAGGGTTCAGCCCCAGCATTTT. Translated, this gives CASSPDRVQPQHF.